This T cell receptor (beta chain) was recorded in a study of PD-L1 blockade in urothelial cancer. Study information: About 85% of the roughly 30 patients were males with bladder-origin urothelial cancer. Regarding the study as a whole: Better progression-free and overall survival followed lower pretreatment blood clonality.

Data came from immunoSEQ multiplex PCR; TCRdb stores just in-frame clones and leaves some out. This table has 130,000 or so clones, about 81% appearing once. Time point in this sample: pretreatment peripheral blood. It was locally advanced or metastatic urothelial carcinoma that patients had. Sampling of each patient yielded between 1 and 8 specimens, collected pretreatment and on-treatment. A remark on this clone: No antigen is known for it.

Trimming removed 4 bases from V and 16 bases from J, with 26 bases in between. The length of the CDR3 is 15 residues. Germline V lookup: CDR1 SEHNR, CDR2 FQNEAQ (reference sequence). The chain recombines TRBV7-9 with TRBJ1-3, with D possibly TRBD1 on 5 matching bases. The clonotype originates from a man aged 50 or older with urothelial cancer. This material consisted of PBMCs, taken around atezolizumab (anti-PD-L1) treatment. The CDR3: CASSSPGENRPGLYF. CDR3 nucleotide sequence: TGTGCCAGCAGCTCCCCGGGGGAAAACAGGCCTGGGCTCTATTTT.